This T cell receptor (beta chain) was identified during a study of shared clonotypes between healthy human individuals. Whole-study results and caveats: A reduction in generation probabilities was seen for non-shared clonotypes relative to those shared by all four donors.

V lost 6 bases to trimming and J lost 2 bases, with 16 bases between them. The germline V gene has CDR1 MNHEY and CDR2 SMNVEV (reference sequence). This CDR3 comprises 15 residues. This clone was picked up a small number of times. Its antigen remains unknown. Sequencing was performed with immunoSEQ multiplex PCR; in TCRdb, only in-frame clones are kept and a portion is missing. The data hold about 100,000 clones, with about 66% observed a single time. The TCR was taken from a woman aged 25 to 39 in good health. The sample taken for sequencing was memory CD8+ T cells sorted from blood. As for subset: CD45RO+ cells pooled with CCR7-negative TemRA cells. The chain combines TRBV27 with TRBJ1-1, with D unclear. The CDR3 DNA sequence: TGTGCCAGCAGCCCAGAGGCGAGGTTTAACACTGAAGCTTTCTTT. It codes for CASSPEARFNTEAFF.